The text below deals with one TCR beta chain. Its antigen is currently unknown. Terminally differentiated effector memory CD45RA+ cells were left out of the naive CD8 fraction, which was CD45RO-negative and positively selected for CCR7. The CDR3 has 12 amino acids. Looked up from germline, CDR1 is MNHNS and CDR2 is SASEGT. The V gene lost 1 base and the J gene lost 8 bases, with 8 bases spanning the gap. Data came from immunoSEQ multiplex PCR; TCRdb stores just in-frame clones and leaves some out. The profile shows 1.5 million to 2.5 million clones, just under 95% of them singletons. The sample is drawn from a study of shared clonotypes between healthy human individuals. Regarding the study as a whole: Memory subsets had estimated richness that was generally smaller than that of naive subsets.

This TCR derives from a man between 18 and 29 years old in good health. The V gene is TRBV6-1, the J gene TRBJ1-1; no firm D call. Material: naive CD8+ T cells sorted from blood. In DNA, the CDR3 is TGTGCCAGCAGTGAAGTGCTGGTGGAAGCTTTCTTT. This codes for CASSEVLVEAFF.